The 26 T cell receptor beta chains listed next were all sequenced from one sample in a study of identical twins. One entry per CDR3 protein, called by TCRdb with MiXCR from the 5' RACE reads. The data contain under 900,000 distinct CDR3 sequences, roughly an eighth of them singletons. Separately, the same data were catalogued under a study of yellow fever vaccine responses in identical twins.

Sequenced material: PBMCs. These receptor sequences come from a woman aged 18-35 years in good health.

The chain recombines TRBV6-1 with TRBJ2-1; 12 bases line up with TRBD2. From germline, CDR1 is MNHNS and CDR2 SASEGT. The length of the CDR3 is 16 residues. J gave up 10 bases and V 4 bases, and 11 bases lay outside the gene matches. The CDR3 spells CASSGWTSGKEGEQFF. CDR3 nucleotide sequence: TGTGCCAGCAGTGGATGGACTAGCGGGAAGGAAGGAGAGCAGTTCTTC.

The rearrangement joins TRBV3-1 to TRBJ1-5, with D maybe TRBD1 (5 bases). V gave up 0 bases and J gave up 6 bases, with 18 bases separating them. The germline gives CDR1 LGHDT, CDR2 YNNKEL (reference sequence). The CDR3 is 17 residues long. CDR3 in amino acids: CASSQEGGRGAGQPQHF. The CDR3, as DNA: TGTGCCAGCAGCCAAGAGGGGGGGAGGGGCGCGGGTCAGCCCCAGCATTTT.

This clonotype came up many times. V usage is TRBV5-6 and J usage is TRBJ1-1; TRBD1 might be the D (5 bases). CDR1 is SGHDT and CDR2 is YYEEEE in the germline V gene. Deletions cut 0 bases from V and 4 bases from J, with 16 bases between. The CDR3 sequence is 16 residues long. This CDR3 is CASSLDPQGGGTEAFF. CDR3 nucleotides: TGTGCCAGCAGCTTGGACCCCCAGGGAGGAGGCACTGAAGCTTTCTTT.

This rearrangement joins TRBV18 to TRBJ1-2; 8 bases fit TRBD1. The ends lost 2 bases at V and 5 bases at J; junction bases unmatched: 7. This CDR3 has 15 amino acids. Germline V CDR1 and CDR2: KGHSH, LQKENI. The CDR3 loop reads CASSPDGQGRYGYTF. CDR3 nucleotides: TGTGCCAGCTCACCAGACGGACAGGGACGGTATGGCTACACCTTC. The variable domain in full, with the rest retrieved from reference TRBV18 and TRBJ1-2, is NAGVMQNPRHLVRRRGQEARLRCSPMKGHSHVYWYRQLPEEGLKFMVYLQKENIIDESGMPKERFSAEFPKEGPSILRIQQVVRGDSAAYFCASSPDGQGRYGYTFGSGTRLTVV.

This clonotype was observed a few times. The chain is built from TRBV12-3 or TRBV12-4 and TRBJ2-1; D is uncertain. The CDR3 loop spans 15 amino acids. Trimming removed 3 bases at V and 2 bases at J, with 11 bases between. The CDR3, as DNA: TGTGCCAGCAGTTTCTACAGTGGGGCCTACAATGAGCAGTTCTTC. Amino acids: CASSFYSGAYNEQFF.

The chain combines TRBV6-1 with TRBJ2-3; D is unclear. The ends were cut back, 2 bases at V and 2 bases at J, with 14 bases in the middle. Germline V gene lookup returns CDR1 MNHNS and CDR2 SASEGT. The CDR3 spans 16 residues. CDR3 amino acids: CASSEWDRQTTDTQYF. DNA for the CDR3: TGTGCCAGCAGTGAATGGGATCGCCAGACCACAGATACGCAGTATTTT.

This clonotype showed up just a few times. The rearrangement joins TRBV7-2 to TRBJ2-1, with 8 positions matching TRBD2. The CDR3 spans 15 residues. Germline values: CDR1 SGHTA, CDR2 FQGNSA. Trimming removed 5 bases from V and 2 bases from J; junction bases left unmatched: 5. The CDR3 bases are TGTGCCAGCAGCCCACGAGCGGGGGCCTACAATGAGCAGTTCTTC. Encoded protein: CASSPRAGAYNEQFF.

This clonotype was counted only a few times. The chain couples TRBV29-1 to TRBJ2-3; 13 bases agree with TRBD2. The CDR3 runs to 16 residues. Germline CDR1 is SQVTM and CDR2 is ANQGSEA. The V segment lost 1 base and the J segment 4 bases; nucleotides outside the gene matches: 5. The CDR3 sequence is CSVEGTSGGAPDTQYF. For the CDR3, the DNA is TGCAGCGTTGAAGGAACTAGCGGGGGGGCGCCAGATACGCAGTATTTT.

This chain connects TRBV14 to TRBJ2-5; no clear D. Germline V CDR1 and CDR2: SGHDN, FVKESK. Trimming took 5 bases from V and 5 from J, leaving 9 bases between them. The CDR3 runs to 12 residues. The CDR3 DNA reads TGTGCCAGCAGCAAACAAGTGGAGACCCAGTACTTC. Translation gives CASSKQVETQYF.

The CDR3 DNA sequence: TGTGCCATCAGTCCGGACAGGGTCTATGGCTACACCTTC. Translation gives CAISPDRVYGYTF. The J gene is TRBJ1-2, the V gene TRBV10-3; 8 bases fit TRBD1. After removal of 5 bases from V and 4 bases from J, the junction contained 3 bases not matched to a gene. Germline lookup yields CDR1 ENHRY and CDR2 SYGVKD. There are 13 residues in the CDR3.

The chain carries TRBV28 and TRBJ2-7, with D possibly matching TRBD2 (6 bases). Trimming took 7 bases from V and 5 from J, leaving 15 bases between them. CDR3 length: 13 amino acids. Germline V CDR1 and CDR2: MDHEN, SYDVKM. The CDR3 DNA reads as TGTGCCAGCAACTACGGAGGGCTTAACGAGCAGTACTTC. It codes for CASNYGGLNEQYF.

This clonotype was found a few times. This sequence joins TRBV27 and TRBJ1-4, with 7 bases that match TRBD1. The CDR3 contains 16 residues. CDR1 and CDR2 (germline): MNHEY, SMNVEV (reference sequence). V was pared by 7 bases and J by 2 bases, with 10 bases of the junction left unmatched. The CDR3 coding sequence is TGTGCCAGCACCCGCCGCCCGGGACAGACTAATGAAAAACTGTTTTTT. This sequence encodes CASTRRPGQTNEKLFF. The whole variable domain, remainder taken from reference TRBV27 and TRBJ1-4, is EAQVTQNPRYLITVTGKKLTVTCSQNMNHEYMSWYRQDPGLGLRQIYYSMNVEVTDKGDVPEGYKVSRKEKRNFPLILESPSPNQTSLYFCASTRRPGQTNEKLFFGSGTQLSVL.

This clonotype was observed a few times. The chain employs TRBV5-6 and TRBJ2-5; weak D call: TRBD1 (6 bases). Germline V gives CDR1 SGHDT, CDR2 YYEEEE. The CDR3 spans 14 residues. Trimming cost V 3 bases and J 5 bases, with 14 bases left between them. The CDR3 DNA is TGTGCCAGCAGCTGGGGTGGGGGCTCGGAGACCCAGTACTTC. This sequence encodes CASSWGGGSETQYF.

The chain carries TRBV5-1 and TRBJ1-6; TRBD1 matches at 9 bases. Germline V gives CDR1 SGHRS, CDR2 YFSETQ. The CDR3 length is 15 residues. The V and J ends lost 4 bases and 9 bases, in that order; junction bases with no gene match: 8. As DNA, the CDR3 is TGCGCCAGCAGCACCGCCGGGACAGGGTCTTCACCCCTCCACTTT. It specifies CASSTAGTGSSPLHF. The full variable domain, with the rest looked up from reference TRBV5-1 and TRBJ1-6, is KAGVTQTPRYLIKTRGQQVTLSCSPISGHRSVSWYQQTPGQGLQFLFEYFSETQRNKGNFPGRFSGRQFSNSRSEMNVSTLELGDSALYLCASSTAGTGSSPLHFGNGTRLTVT.

This clonotype turned up a few times. The chain joins TRBV15 to TRBJ2-3; no definite D call. V was trimmed by 8 bases and J by 2 bases, leaving 11 bases between them. This CDR3 contains 13 residues. Germline V gene data show CDR1 as LNHNV and CDR2 as YYDKDF (reference sequence). As DNA, the CDR3 is TGTGCCACCCTGAGCCAGATCACAGATACGCAGTATTTT. Translation: CATLSQITDTQYF.

This clonotype was seen a few times. The chain couples TRBV5-1 to TRBJ2-3; 7 nucleotides align to TRBD1. Germline V gene data show CDR1 as SGHRS and CDR2 as YFSETQ. The V and J ends lost 7 bases and 8 bases, in that order; junction bases with no gene match: 10. The CDR3 has 13 residues. The CDR3 is CASGRPPGGTQYF. In nucleotides, the CDR3 is TGCGCCAGCGGAAGACCCCCAGGGGGTACGCAGTATTTT. Based on the CDR3 plus reference TRBV5-1 and TRBJ2-3, the full variable domain is KAGVTQTPRYLIKTRGQQVTLSCSPISGHRSVSWYQQTPGQGLQFLFEYFSETQRNKGNFPGRFSGRQFSNSRSEMNVSTLELGDSALYLCASGRPPGGTQYFGPGTRLTVL.

In this sample, this clonotype turned up once. The chain has TRBV6-5 and TRBJ1-2, with D possibly TRBD1 on 6 matching bases. The germline V gene has CDR1 MNHEY and CDR2 SVGAGI. The length of the CDR3 is 15 residues. The ends were cut back, 2 bases at V and 6 bases at J, with 16 bases in the middle. The CDR3 loop reads CASSYRDRLADGYTF. The CDR3 nucleotides are TGTGCCAGCAGTTACCGAGACAGGCTGGCGGATGGCTACACCTTC.

This clonotype was detected a few times. The rearrangement uses TRBV28 and TRBJ2-3; 8 nucleotides align to TRBD2. J gave up 5 bases and V 5 bases, and 9 bases lay outside the gene matches. The CDR3 spans 15 residues. CDR1 and CDR2 from the germline V gene are MDHEN and SYDVKM. The CDR3 bases are TGTGCCAGCAGTCCGAGCGGGAGTATTGGAGATACGCAGTATTTT. This gives the protein CASSPSGSIGDTQYF. Full variable domain (rest looked up from reference TRBV28 and TRBJ2-3): DVKVTQSSRYLVKRTGEKVFLECVQDMDHENMFWYRQDPGLGLRLIYFSYDVKMKEKGDIPEGYSVSREKKERFSLILESASTNQTSMYLCASSPSGSIGDTQYFGPGTRLTVL.

The sample holds a few counts of this clonotype. V is TRBV7-6 and J is TRBJ2-5; 10 bases are a match to TRBD2. The CDR3 runs to 16 residues. From germline, CDR1 is SGHVS and CDR2 FNYEAQ. The J segment lost 3 bases and the V segment lost 1 base, leaving 5 bases of the junction unmatched. The CDR3 region has the DNA TGTGCCAGCAGCTTAGGAGCTAGCGGGGGCAAAGAGACCCAGTACTTC. Translation gives CASSLGASGGKETQYF.

This clonotype has more than one count but fewer than ten. The chain links TRBV28 to TRBJ1-2; possibly TRBD1 for D (5 bases). Germline CDR1 MDHEN, CDR2 SYDVKM. The length of the CDR3 is 16 residues. With 6 bases removed from V and 4 bases from J, the gap between germline ends came to 21 bases. The CDR3 nucleotides are TGTGCCAGCAGCCCGGCCGGGGCCAACGGCTTCTATGGCTACACCTTC. This codes for CASSPAGANGFYGYTF.

This chain uses TRBV4-1 with TRBJ2-1, with 9 bases matching TRBD1. V dropped 4 bases and J dropped 0; count of bases not matched to a gene: 1. The CDR3 covers 15 residues. The germline CDR1 and CDR2 sequences are MGHRA and YSYEKL. The chain's CDR3 is CASSRTGASYNEQFF. Here the CDR3 DNA reads TGCGCCAGCAGCCGGACAGGGGCCTCCTACAATGAGCAGTTCTTC.

This clonotype came up a few times. The chain joins TRBV10-2 to TRBJ2-7; no definite D call. Germline assignment: CDR1 WSHSY and CDR2 SAAADI. Trimming removed 6 bases from V and 6 bases from J, with 18 bases in between. The length of the CDR3 is 14 residues. The CDR3 is CASSRSLGSLEQYV. As DNA, the CDR3 is TGCGCCAGCAGCCGCTCCTTAGGTTCGCTCGAGCAGTACGTC.

The chain joins TRBV25-1 to TRBJ2-7; D may be TRBD1 or TRBD2 (5 bases each). Deletions cut 1 base from V and 0 bases from J, with 13 bases between. CDR1 is MGHDK, CDR2 SYGVNS, per germline. The CDR3 loop spans 16 amino acids. The CDR3 region has the DNA TGTGCCAGCAGTGAATCGGGGACCCTGAGCTCCTACGAGCAGTACTTC. Residues: CASSESGTLSSYEQYF.

This clonotype was found many times. The chain has TRBV10-3 and TRBJ1-1; D unclear. The germline V and J ends were trimmed by 2 bases and 6 bases, with 7 bases remaining between them. CDR3 length: 12 amino acids. CDR1 ENHRY and CDR2 SYGVKD come from the germline V gene. The CDR3 DNA sequence: TGTGCCATCAGTGAGGGAGGTTCTGAAGCTTTCTTT. Its translation: CAISEGGSEAFF.

V and J are TRBV20-1 and TRBJ1-1; no definite D call. The CDR3 has 15 amino acids. CDR1 is DFQATT, CDR2 SNEGSKA, per germline (reference sequence). Trimming removed 6 bases at V and 0 bases at J, with 17 bases between. The CDR3 reads CSAPEGLWMNTEAFF. CDR3 bases: TGCAGTGCCCCGGAAGGGCTTTGGATGAACACTGAAGCTTTCTTT.

The table lists this clonotype with a few counts. V and J are TRBV9 and TRBJ2-1; possible D gene TRBD2, 7 bases. The CDR3 spans 16 residues. The germline V gene has CDR1 SGDLS and CDR2 YYNGEE. V was trimmed by 3 bases and J by 6 bases, leaving 19 bases between them. The CDR3 nucleotides are TGTGCCAGCAGCGGGAGTGGGGGGGGCTCCCTCAATGAGCAGTTCTTC. Translation gives CASSGSGGGSLNEQFF.